This T cell receptor beta chain stems from a study of CD8 T cells in ankylosing spondylitis. Findings and caveats of the study: Both synovial fluid and blood in reactive arthritis had previously been reported to carry some motif variants. Clones linked to disease, bearing a CD8+ phenotype, were relatively rare in peripheral blood. Within matched ankylosing spondylitis synovial fluid, disease-linked clones were reportedly significantly enriched. Characteristic, it appeared, of ankylosing spondylitis blood was a TCR beta motif of fewer than 10 highly homologous variants.

CDR3 length: 14 amino acids. V was clipped by 6 bases and J by 5 bases; unmatched bases: 8. Germline CDR1 and CDR2: SQVTM and ANQGSEA. Researchers built TCR beta libraries using quantitative 5'-RACE with molecular barcodes. MiXCR was run by TCRdb on the 5' RACE reads, yielding one entry per CDR3 protein. This table has more than 400,000 distinct CDR3 sequences, about 5.7% appearing once. This clonotype was detected ten times or more. The antigen remains undetermined. The TCR originated in a male donor with ankylosing spondylitis. What was sequenced was blood, either unsorted or a sorted T cell fraction (not recorded which). The rearrangement joins TRBV29-1 to TRBJ2-7; 12 nucleotides agree with TRBD1. CDR3 coding DNA: TGCAGCGTGAGAACCGGGACAGGGGGCGACGAGCAGTACTTC. It codes for CSVRTGTGGDEQYF.